This paragraph reports one T cell receptor (beta chain). It has no known antigen specificity. Base qualities are missing; no much larger clone stands one base away. The data are from a study of OX40 agonist ivuxolimab in advanced cancers. Study-wide context: Ivuxolimab was a fully human IgG2 agonistic monoclonal antibody targeting the costimulatory receptor OX40 (CD134). In the dose-escalation cohort, around four fifths of patients were male, and the mean age was around 65 years with a range of about 20 to 80. Patients were allowed to have had prior anti-PD-1, anti-PD-L1 or anti-CTLA-4 therapy, and more than 35% of the dose-escalation patients had been treated with checkpoint inhibitors. The paper describes the monotherapy dose-escalation part (N ≈ 49 patients) of the phase I trial of ivuxolimab. Partial responses occurred in three dose-escalation patients, of whom one had hepatocellular carcinoma and two had cutaneous melanoma. Intravenous ivuxolimab was administered to patients every 2 weeks at six dose levels: 0.01, 0.1, 0.3, 1.5, 3 and 10 mg/kg. The purpose of peripheral TCRbeta sequencing was to test whether ivuxolimab changed TCR sequence diversity and led to clonal T-cell expansion. Of the approximately 54 patients in dose escalation, about 20 had hepatocellular carcinoma, about 15 had melanoma, 9 had renal cell carcinoma and 9 had head and neck cancer. Study-wide findings and limitations: Which antigens the clonally expanded peripheral T cells were specific for was not determined. After ivuxolimab, CD8+ T cells had more expanded clones than CD4+ T cells on average. Clonal expansion of both CD4+ and CD8+ blood T cells was observed from baseline to week 6 at doses 0.1 to 3.0 mg/kg. In the 0.1-3.0 mg/kg groups, partial responders were among the patients with the lowest normalized peripheral clonal expansion, particularly in CD8+ T cells. Low levels of normalized T-cell clonal expansion were also seen in some patients who did not respond.

To sequence the TCRbeta CDR3 region, genomic DNA was isolated from the sorted cells. TCRbeta CDR3 regions were sequenced using the immunoSEQ Assay. The table comes from immuneACCESS by way of TCRdb, which keeps in-frame sequences with V and J called. Part of the clones is missing from these tables; in studies checked, under half for an unresolved V gene and the rest for unknown reasons. The sample has over 150,000 clones on record, around 94% of them singletons. The ten largest clones represent around 0.31% of the sample. Patients with a history of autoimmune disease or receiving systemic immunosuppression were excluded from the trial. Peripheral blood for TCR sequencing was collected from all dose cohorts at baseline, on cycle 4 day 1, and on cycle 7 day 1. The samples were taken from a phase I, first-in-human, multicenter, open-label dose-escalation trial of ivuxolimab. Adults with locally advanced or metastatic melanoma, renal cell, hepatocellular, or head and neck squamous cell carcinoma were enrolled in the trial. CD4+ and CD8+ T cells were sorted separately from peripheral blood before TCR sequencing.

CDR1 MDHEN and CDR2 SYDVKM are derived from the germline V gene. The CDR3 has 14 amino acids, counting the end cysteine and phenylalanine. Kept here is only the CDR3 DNA, which spans 42 bases and is read in frame from base 1. V is pared back by 5 bases and J by 8 bases, with 15 bases lying between the germline termini. This TCR derives from an adult with an advanced solid tumor such as melanoma, head and neck, liver or kidney cancer. The rearrangement combines TRBV28 with TRBJ1-4, with no confident D gene call. Sequences were derived from CD4+ or CD8+ T cells sorted from blood, sampled in a trial of the OX40 agonist ivuxolimab. The CDR3 region has the sequence CASSPPKPREKLFF. The DNA sequence reads TGTGCCAGCAGTCCACCCAAACCACGGGAAAAACTGTTTTTT. Here the CDR3 is joined to the reference TRBV28 and TRBJ1-4 genes, and the full variable domain is: DVKVTQSSRYLVKRTGEKVFLECVQDMDHENMFWYRQDPGLGLRLIYFSYDVKMKEKGDIPEGYSVSREKKERFSLILESASTNQTSMYLCASSPPKPREKLFFGSGTQLSVL.